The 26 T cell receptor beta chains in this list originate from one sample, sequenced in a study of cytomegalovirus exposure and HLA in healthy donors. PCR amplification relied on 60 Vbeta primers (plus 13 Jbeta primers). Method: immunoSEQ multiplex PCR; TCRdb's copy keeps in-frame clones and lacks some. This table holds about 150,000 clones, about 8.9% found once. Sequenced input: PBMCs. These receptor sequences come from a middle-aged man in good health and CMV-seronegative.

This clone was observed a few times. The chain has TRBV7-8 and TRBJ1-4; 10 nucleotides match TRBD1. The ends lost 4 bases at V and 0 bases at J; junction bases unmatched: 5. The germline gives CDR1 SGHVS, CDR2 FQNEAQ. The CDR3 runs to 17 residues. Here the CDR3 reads CASSSRDRGATNEKLFF. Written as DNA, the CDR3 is TGTGCCAGCAGCTCCCGGGACAGGGGTGCAACTAATGAAAAACTGTTTTTT.

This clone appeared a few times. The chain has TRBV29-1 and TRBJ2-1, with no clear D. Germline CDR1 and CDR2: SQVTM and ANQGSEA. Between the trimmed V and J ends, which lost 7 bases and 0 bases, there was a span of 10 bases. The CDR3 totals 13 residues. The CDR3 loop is CSGYSSSYNEQFF. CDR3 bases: TGCAGCGGCTACAGTAGCTCCTACAATGAGCAGTTCTTC.

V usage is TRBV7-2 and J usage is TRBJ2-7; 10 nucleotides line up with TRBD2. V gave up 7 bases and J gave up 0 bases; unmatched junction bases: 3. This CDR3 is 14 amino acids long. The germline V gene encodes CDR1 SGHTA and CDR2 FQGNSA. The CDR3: CASKAGGSSYEQYF. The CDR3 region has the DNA TGTGCCAGCAAAGCGGGGGGGAGCTCCTACGAGCAGTACTTC.

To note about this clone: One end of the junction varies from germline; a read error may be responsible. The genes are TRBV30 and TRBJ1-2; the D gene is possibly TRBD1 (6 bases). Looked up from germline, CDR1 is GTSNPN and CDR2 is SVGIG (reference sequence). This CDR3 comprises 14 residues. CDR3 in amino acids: CAWNLNRANSGYTF. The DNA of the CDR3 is TGTGCCTGGAACCTGAACAGGGCAAACTCTGGCTACACCTTC.

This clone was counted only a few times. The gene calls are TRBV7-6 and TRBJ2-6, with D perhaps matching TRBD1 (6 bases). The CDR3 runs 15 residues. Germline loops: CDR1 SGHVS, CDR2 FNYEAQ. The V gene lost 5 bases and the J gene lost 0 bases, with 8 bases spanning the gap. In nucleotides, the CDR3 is TGTGCCAGCAGCCCAGGGGTCTCTGGGGCCAACGTCCTGACTTTC. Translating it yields CASSPGVSGANVLTF.

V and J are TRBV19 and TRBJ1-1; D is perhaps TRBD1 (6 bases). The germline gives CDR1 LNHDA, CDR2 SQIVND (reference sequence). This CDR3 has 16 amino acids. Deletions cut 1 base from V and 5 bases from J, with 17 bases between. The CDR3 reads CASSIVRGGGGTEAFF. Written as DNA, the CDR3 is TGTGCCAGTAGTATAGTCCGGGGAGGGGGAGGTACTGAAGCTTTCTTT.

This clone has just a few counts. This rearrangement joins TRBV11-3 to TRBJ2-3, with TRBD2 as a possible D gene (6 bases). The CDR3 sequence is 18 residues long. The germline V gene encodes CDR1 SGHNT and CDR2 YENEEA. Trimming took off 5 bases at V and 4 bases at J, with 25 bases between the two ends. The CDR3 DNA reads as TGTGCCAGCAGCGGTAGGGACTTCTCGGGCTTAAGCTCAGATACGCAGTATTTT. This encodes CASSGRDFSGLSSDTQYF.

Here the CDR3 DNA reads TGTGCAAGTCGCCCCCAGGGGGCAGCGGGAGGGTACAATGAGCAGTTCTTC. Its protein product is CASRPQGAAGGYNEQFF. The V gene is TRBV12-2, the J gene TRBJ2-1; the table's D call, TRBD2, was not checked against the DNA. TRBV12-2 is described as a pseudogene. This CDR3 has 17 residues.

CDR3 protein: CASTPGGYTEAFF. CDR3 bases: TGTGCCAGCACACCCGGGGGGTACACTGAAGCTTTCTTT. J is TRBJ1-1 and V is TRBV6-5, with D maybe TRBD1 (5 bases). V lost 7 bases to trimming and J lost 3 bases, with 12 bases between them. The CDR3 loop spans 13 amino acids. Germline lookup yields CDR1 MNHEY and CDR2 SVGAGI.

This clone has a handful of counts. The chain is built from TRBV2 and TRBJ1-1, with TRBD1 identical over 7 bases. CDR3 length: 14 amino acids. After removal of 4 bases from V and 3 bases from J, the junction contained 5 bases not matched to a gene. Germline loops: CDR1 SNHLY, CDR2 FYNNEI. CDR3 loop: CASSVARGDTEAFF. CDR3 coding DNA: TGTGCCAGCAGTGTCGCCAGGGGGGACACTGAAGCTTTCTTT. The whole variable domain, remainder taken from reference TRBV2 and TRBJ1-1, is EPEVTQTPSHQVTQMGQEVILRCVPISNHLYFYWYRQILGQKVEFLVSFYNNEISEKSEIFDDQFSVERPDGSNFTLKIRSTKLEDSAMYFCASSVARGDTEAFFGQGTRLTVV.

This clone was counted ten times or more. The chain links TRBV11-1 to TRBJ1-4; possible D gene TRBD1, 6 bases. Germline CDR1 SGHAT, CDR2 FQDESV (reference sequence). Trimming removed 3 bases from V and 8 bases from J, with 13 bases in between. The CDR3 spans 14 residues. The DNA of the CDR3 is TGTGCCAGCAGCTTCGAACCTAGGGGGGAAAAACTGTTTTTT. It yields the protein CASSFEPRGEKLFF. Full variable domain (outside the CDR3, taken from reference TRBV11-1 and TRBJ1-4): EAEVAQSPRYKITEKSQAVAFWCDPISGHATLYWYRQILGQGPELLVQFQDESVVDDSQLPKDRFSAERLKGVDSTLKIQPAELGDSAMYLCASSFEPRGEKLFFGSGTQLSVL.

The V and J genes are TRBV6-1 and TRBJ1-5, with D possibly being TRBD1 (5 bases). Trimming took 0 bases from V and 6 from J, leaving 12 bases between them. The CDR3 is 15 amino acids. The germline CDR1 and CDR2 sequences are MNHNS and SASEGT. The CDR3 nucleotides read TGTGCCAGCAGTGAAGCTGAACAGGCGCGTCAGCCCCAGCATTTT. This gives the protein CASSEAEQARQPQHF.

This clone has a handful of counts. CDR3 residues: CASSLPRAGTVNEKLFF. In nucleotides, the CDR3 is TGTGCCAGCAGCTTGCCCCGAGCCGGGACAGTTAATGAAAAACTGTTTTTT. This chain uses TRBV11-3 with TRBJ1-4, with TRBD1 identical over 7 bases. With 3 bases clipped from V and 4 bases from J, the junction kept 11 bases outside the gene matches. The CDR3 is made up of 17 amino acids. Germline V gives CDR1 SGHNT, CDR2 YENEEA.

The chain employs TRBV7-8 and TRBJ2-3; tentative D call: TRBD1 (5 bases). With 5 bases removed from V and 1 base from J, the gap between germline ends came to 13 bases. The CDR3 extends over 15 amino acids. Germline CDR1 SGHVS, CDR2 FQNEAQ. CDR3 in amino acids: CASSPGFGGTDTQYF. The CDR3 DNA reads TGTGCCAGCAGCCCAGGGTTTGGAGGCACAGATACGCAGTATTTT. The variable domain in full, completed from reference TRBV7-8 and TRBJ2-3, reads GAGVSQSPRYKVAKRGQDVALRCDPISGHVSLFWYQQALGQGPEFLTYFQNEAQLDKSGLPSDRFFAERPEGSVSTLKIQRTQQEDSAVYLCASSPGFGGTDTQYFGPGTRLTVL.

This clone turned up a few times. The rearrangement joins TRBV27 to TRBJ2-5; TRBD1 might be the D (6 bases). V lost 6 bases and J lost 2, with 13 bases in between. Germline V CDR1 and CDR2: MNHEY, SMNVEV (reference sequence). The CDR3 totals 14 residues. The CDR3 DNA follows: TGTGCCAGCAGCGACGGGACACCACAAGAGACCCAGTACTTC. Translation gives CASSDGTPQETQYF.

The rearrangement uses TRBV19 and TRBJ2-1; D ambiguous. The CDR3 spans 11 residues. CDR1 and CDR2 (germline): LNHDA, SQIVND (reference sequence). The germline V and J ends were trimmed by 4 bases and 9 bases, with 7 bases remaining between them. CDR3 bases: TGTGCCAGTAGTAGAGGTGGTGAGCAGTTCTTC. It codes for CASSRGGEQFF.

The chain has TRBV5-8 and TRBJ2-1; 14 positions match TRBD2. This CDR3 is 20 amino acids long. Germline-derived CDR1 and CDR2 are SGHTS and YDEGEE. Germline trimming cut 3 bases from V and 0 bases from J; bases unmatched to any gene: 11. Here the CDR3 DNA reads TGTGCCAGCAGCTGGAGGGGACTAGCGGGGGCCTCTCGCTCCTACAATGAGCAGTTCTTC. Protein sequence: CASSWRGLAGASRSYNEQFF.

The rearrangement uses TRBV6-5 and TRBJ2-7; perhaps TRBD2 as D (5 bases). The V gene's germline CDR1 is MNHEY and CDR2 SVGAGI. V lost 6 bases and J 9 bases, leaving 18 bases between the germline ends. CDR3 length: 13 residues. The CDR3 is CASSQTRRIGQYF. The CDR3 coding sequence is TGTGCCAGCAGCCAGACGCGGAGGATAGGGCAGTACTTC.

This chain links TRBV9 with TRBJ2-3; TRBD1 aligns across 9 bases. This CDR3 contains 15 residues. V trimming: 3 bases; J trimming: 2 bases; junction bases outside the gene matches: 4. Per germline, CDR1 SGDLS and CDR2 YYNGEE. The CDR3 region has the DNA TGTGCCAGCAGCGGCGGGACAGGGAACACAGATACGCAGTATTTT. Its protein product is CASSGGTGNTDTQYF.

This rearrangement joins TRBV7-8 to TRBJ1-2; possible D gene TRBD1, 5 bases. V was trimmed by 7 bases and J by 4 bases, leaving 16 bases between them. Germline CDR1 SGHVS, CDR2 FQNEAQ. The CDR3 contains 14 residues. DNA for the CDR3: TGTGCCAGCACCCAGGGTCTGGATCGCTATGGCTACACCTTC. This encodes CASTQGLDRYGYTF.

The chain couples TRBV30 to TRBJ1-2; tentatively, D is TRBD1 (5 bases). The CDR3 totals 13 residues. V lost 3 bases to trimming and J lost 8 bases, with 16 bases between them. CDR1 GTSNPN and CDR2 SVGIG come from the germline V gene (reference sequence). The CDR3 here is CAWRSPGGGGYTF. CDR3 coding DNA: TGTGCCTGGAGATCCCCGGGGGGTGGGGGCTACACCTTC.

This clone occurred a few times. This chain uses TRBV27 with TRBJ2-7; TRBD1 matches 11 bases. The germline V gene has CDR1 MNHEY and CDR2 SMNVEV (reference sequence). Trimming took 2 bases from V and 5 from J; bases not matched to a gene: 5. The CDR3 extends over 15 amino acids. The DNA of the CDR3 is TGTGCCAGCAGTTTAGCAGGGACAGGGGGGAACGAGCAGTACTTC. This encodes CASSLAGTGGNEQYF.

The CDR3 bases are TGTGCCAGCCACCGGGGACAGGGCGGAAGTGAAGCTTTCTTT. Its translation is CASHRGQGGSEAFF. The chain carries TRBV6-1 and TRBJ1-1, with 9 bases fitting TRBD1. The CDR3 has 14 amino acids. CDR1 MNHNS and CDR2 SASEGT come from the germline V gene. V shed 8 bases and J 7 bases; nucleotides not matched to a gene: 11.

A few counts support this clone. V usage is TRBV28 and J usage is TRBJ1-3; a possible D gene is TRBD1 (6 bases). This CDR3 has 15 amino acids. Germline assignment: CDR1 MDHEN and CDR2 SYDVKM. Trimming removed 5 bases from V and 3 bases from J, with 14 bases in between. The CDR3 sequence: CASSEQGSLGNTIYF. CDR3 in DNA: TGTGCCAGCAGTGAACAGGGTTCGCTTGGAAACACCATATATTTT.

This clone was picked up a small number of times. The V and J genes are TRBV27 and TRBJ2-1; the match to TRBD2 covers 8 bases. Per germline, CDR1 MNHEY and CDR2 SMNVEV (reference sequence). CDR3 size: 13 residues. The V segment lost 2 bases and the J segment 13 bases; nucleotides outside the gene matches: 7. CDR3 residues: CASSLPGLASQFF. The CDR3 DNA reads TGTGCCAGCAGTTTACCCGGACTAGCTTCCCAGTTCTTC.

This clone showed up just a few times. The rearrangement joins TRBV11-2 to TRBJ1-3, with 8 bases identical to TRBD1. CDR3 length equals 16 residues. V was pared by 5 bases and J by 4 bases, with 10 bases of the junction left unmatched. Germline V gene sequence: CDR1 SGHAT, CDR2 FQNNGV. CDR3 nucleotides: TGTGCCAGCAGCCCCGGGCAGGGGGCGGCAGGAAACACCATATATTTT. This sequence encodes CASSPGQGAAGNTIYF.